This TCR beta chain was recorded in a study of blood T cell repertoires in COVID-19. At the level of the study: The origin of the acute and convalescent COVID-19 samples was the United States, Italy and Spain. PBMCs, B-cell-depleted T cells, or T cells provided the cDNA or gDNA that made up the material.

Trimming removed 3 bases at V and 7 bases at J, with 13 bases between. Germline values: CDR1 KGHDR, CDR2 SFDVKD. The CDR3 runs to 14 residues. Authors' analysis steps: Nucleated cell counts were estimated from reference gene primer amplification. The table came from immunoSEQ multiplex PCR; TCRdb's copy has only in-frame clones and leaves some out. V and J calls and clone size are as listed in that table; D and trimming were resolved from the DNA. The sample has 95,000 to 100,000 clones, almost 95% seen once. The clonotype comes from a man aged 45 to 65 with active COVID-19. V gene TRBV24-1 combines with J gene TRBJ2-3; the D gene is possibly TRBD1 (6 bases). The sequencing sample was made of peripheral blood. CDR3 bases: TGTGCCACCAGTGATACCTCGACAGGTTATACGCAGTATTTT. Translated: CATSDTSTGYTQYF.